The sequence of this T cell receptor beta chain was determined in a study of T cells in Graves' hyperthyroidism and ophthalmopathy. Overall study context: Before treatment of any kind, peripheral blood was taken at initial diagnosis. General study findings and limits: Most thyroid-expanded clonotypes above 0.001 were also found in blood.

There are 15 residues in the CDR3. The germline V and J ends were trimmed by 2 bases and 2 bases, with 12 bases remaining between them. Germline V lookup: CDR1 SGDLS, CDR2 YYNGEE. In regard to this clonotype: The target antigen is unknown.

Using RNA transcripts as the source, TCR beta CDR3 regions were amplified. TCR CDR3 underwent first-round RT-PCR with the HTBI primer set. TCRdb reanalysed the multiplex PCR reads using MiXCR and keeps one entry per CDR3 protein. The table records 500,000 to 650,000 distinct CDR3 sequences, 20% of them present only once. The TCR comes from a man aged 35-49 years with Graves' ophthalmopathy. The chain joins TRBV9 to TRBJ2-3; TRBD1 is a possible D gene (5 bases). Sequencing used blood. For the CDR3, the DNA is TGTGCCAGCAGCGTGGGAACAGGCATCACAGATACGCAGTATTTT. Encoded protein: CASSVGTGITDTQYF.